This record concerns one T cell receptor (beta chain) sequence. Its specificity is not known. The data derive from a study of a mutant IDH1 vaccine in newly diagnosed glioma. Across the study: Patients got their first vaccination 4-6 weeks after radiotherapy alone, or with temozolomide cycles. Patients previously underwent radiotherapy, temozolomide, or both, and most underwent both.

The time point was: week 11, during vaccination. Doses comprised 300 ug of mutant IDH1 20-mer peptide each, plus topical imiquimod. New WHO grade 3 or 4 astrocytomas that were IDH1-mutant and ATRX-lost occurred in the donors. V lost 1 base and J lost 8, with 11 bases in between. The CDR3 totals 13 residues. From germline, CDR1 is SNHLY and CDR2 FYNNEI. Some clones are missing from TCRdb's copy, which holds only in-frame ones; the method was immunoSEQ multiplex PCR. The sample lists about 120,000 clones, under 90% occurring once. Sequenced here: PBMCs, sampled from a glioma patient whose treatment included an IDH1 peptide vaccine. This clonotype was sampled from a woman in her fifties or sixties with glioma. The chain is built from TRBV2 and TRBJ1-2; maybe TRBD1 (5 bases). As DNA, the CDR3 is TGTGCCAGCAGTGAAGTGGGGGATTGGGGCTACACCTTC. Protein sequence: CASSEVGDWGYTF.